These 21 T cell receptor beta chains were all obtained from the same sample, sequenced in a study of neoadjuvant nivolumab and ipilimumab in lung cancer. TCRdb's copy holds only in-frame clones and misses some; the assay was immunoSEQ multiplex PCR. Found here are tens of thousands of clones, around 89% of them singletons; the top ten hold roughly 3.7%. The sample consisted of blood, taken before neoadjuvant nivolumab, alone or with ipilimumab. These receptors all come from an adult with non-small cell lung cancer. Some clones in this sample may be carry-over from other donors' samples.

The genes are TRBV5-1 and TRBJ2-7; D is ambiguous. The CDR3 is made up of 13 amino acids. Trimming took off 4 bases at V and 2 bases at J, with 10 bases between the two ends. Germline V lookup: CDR1 SGHRS, CDR2 YFSETQ. The CDR3 DNA sequence: TGCGCCAGCAGCATTACTACCGCCTACGAGCAGTACTTC. Translated, it gives CASSITTAYEQYF.

This sequence joins TRBV5-1 and TRBJ2-2; TRBD2 matches at 9 bases. This CDR3 is built from 15 residues. Germline V gives CDR1 SGHRS, CDR2 YFSETQ. V shed 0 bases and J 6 bases; nucleotides not matched to a gene: 3. The CDR3 spells CASSLVTSGSGELFF. The CDR3 DNA is TGCGCCAGCAGCTTGGTGACTAGCGGTTCCGGGGAGCTGTTTTTT.

The chain has TRBV15 and TRBJ1-1, with D uncertain. This CDR3 is 13 amino acids long. The ends were cut back, 1 base at V and 0 bases at J, with 3 bases in the middle. Germline V lookup: CDR1 LNHNV, CDR2 YYDKDF (reference sequence). The CDR3 is CATSRALNTEAFF. Written as DNA, the CDR3 is TGTGCCACCAGCAGAGCCCTGAACACTGAAGCTTTCTTT. Filled out from reference TRBV15 and TRBJ1-1, the complete variable domain reads DAMVIQNPRYQVTQFGKPVTLSCSQTLNHNVMYWYQQKSSQAPKLLFHYYDKDFNNEADTPDNFQSRRPNTSFCFLDIRSPGLGDTAMYLCATSRALNTEAFFGQGTRLTVV.

V and J are TRBV5-1 and TRBJ1-2, with 9 bases that match TRBD1. In germline, CDR1 is SGHRS, CDR2 YFSETQ. The CDR3 covers 16 residues. Trimming cost V 4 bases and J 4 bases; bases outside gene matches: 11. The CDR3 loop is CASSANSGTGFYGYTF. Here the CDR3 DNA reads TGCGCCAGCAGCGCCAACTCCGGGACAGGGTTCTATGGCTACACCTTC.

The rearrangement links TRBV7-8 to TRBJ1-1; no clear D gene. The CDR3 length is 14 residues. The V end lost 0 bases, the J end lost 1 base, and 6 bases lay between the germline ends. Per the germline V gene, CDR1 is SGHVS and CDR2 is FQNEAQ. CDR3 in amino acids: CASSLAWSNTEAFF. The CDR3 DNA reads TGTGCCAGCAGCTTAGCTTGGTCGAACACTGAAGCTTTCTTT.

The J gene is TRBJ2-7, the V gene TRBV6-6; D gene unclear. V lost 5 bases and J lost 2, with 10 bases in between. Germline V lookup: CDR1 MNHNY, CDR2 SVGAGI (reference sequence). This CDR3 contains 13 residues. The CDR3 coding sequence is TGTGCCAGCAGTCTCCGATCCGCCTACGAGCAGTACTTC. Translating it yields CASSLRSAYEQYF.

In nucleotides, the CDR3 is TGTGCCAGCAGTTACTCGAGTACTAGCTACGAGCAGTACTTC. Amino acids: CASSYSSTSYEQYF. The chain carries TRBV6-5 and TRBJ2-7, with TRBD2 as a possible D gene (5 bases). Germline V gene lookup returns CDR1 MNHEY and CDR2 SVGAGI. The CDR3 covers 14 residues. With 0 bases removed from V and 3 bases from J, the gap between germline ends came to 9 bases.

The rearrangement links TRBV29-1 to TRBJ2-1; D not resolved. V was pared by 2 bases and J by 4 bases, with 3 bases between. CDR1 and CDR2 (germline): SQVTM, ANQGSEA. CDR3 length: 11 amino acids. CDR3 in amino acids: CSVERYNEQFF. For the CDR3, the DNA is TGCAGCGTTGAACGGTACAATGAGCAGTTCTTC.

This rearrangement joins TRBV7-6 to TRBJ2-3; D possibly uses TRBD1 or TRBD2 (6 bases each). Germline V gene sequence: CDR1 SGHVS, CDR2 FNYEAQ. The CDR3 has 15 residues. V was shortened by 2 bases and J by 2 bases, with 11 bases between the two germline ends. CDR3 DNA: TGTGCCAGCAGCTTAAGAGGGGGGTTCACAGATACGCAGTATTTT. Translating it yields CASSLRGGFTDTQYF.

The rearrangement uses TRBV4-1 and TRBJ2-7; D is unclear. CDR1 and CDR2 (germline): MGHRA, YSYEKL. The CDR3 is made up of 15 amino acids. The ends were cut back, 0 bases at V and 0 bases at J, with 9 bases in the middle. The CDR3 coding sequence is TGCGCCAGCAGCCAAGATTGGCACAGCTCCTACGAGCAGTACTTC. This sequence encodes CASSQDWHSSYEQYF.

The chain joins TRBV27 to TRBJ2-4; the D gene is possibly TRBD2 (5 bases). Per germline, CDR1 MNHEY and CDR2 SMNVEV (reference sequence). The CDR3 runs 15 residues. V dropped 5 bases and J dropped 0 bases, with 11 bases sitting between them. This CDR3 reads CASSREGRAKNIQYF. The CDR3 bases are TGTGCCAGCAGTAGAGAAGGGAGAGCCAAAAACATTCAGTACTTC.

The V gene is TRBV18, the J gene TRBJ2-7, with 9 bases identical to TRBD2. Germline loops: CDR1 KGHSH, CDR2 LQKENI. The CDR3 has 15 amino acids. V gave up 3 bases and J gave up 5 bases; unmatched junction bases: 8. As DNA, the CDR3 is TGTGCCAGCTCACCGAACCTAGCGGGAATACACGAGCAGTACTTC. Residues: CASSPNLAGIHEQYF.

The chain joins TRBV6-6 to TRBJ1-1; 8 nucleotides line up with TRBD1. The germline V gene has CDR1 MNHNY and CDR2 SVGAGI (reference sequence). The V gene end was trimmed by 4 bases and the J gene end by 0 bases; junction bases not matched to a gene: 4. The CDR3 consists of 15 residues. In DNA form, the CDR3 reads TGTGCCAGCAGTTCAAGGACAGGGATGAACACTGAAGCTTTCTTT. This encodes CASSSRTGMNTEAFF.

The V gene is TRBV11-2, the J gene TRBJ2-5; TRBD2 might be the D (5 bases). The germline CDR1 and CDR2 sequences are SGHAT and FQNNGV. Deletions cut 5 bases from V and 2 bases from J, with 9 bases between. This CDR3 region has 13 residues. CDR3 loop: CASSNDYQETQYF. The CDR3 nucleotides are TGTGCCAGCAGCAACGACTATCAAGAGACCCAGTACTTC.

This rearrangement joins TRBV19 to TRBJ1-1; possibly TRBD1 for D (5 bases). V was trimmed by 5 bases and J by 1 base, leaving 14 bases between them. The length of the CDR3 is 15 residues. Germline CDR1 LNHDA, CDR2 SQIVND (reference sequence). CDR3 in amino acids: CASSLLGRRNTEAFF. DNA for the CDR3: TGTGCCAGTAGTCTACTGGGACGGCGGAACACTGAAGCTTTCTTT.

This chain connects TRBV11-2 to TRBJ1-1; perhaps TRBD1 as D (5 bases). Germline-derived CDR1 and CDR2 are SGHAT and FQNNGV. CDR3 length equals 16 residues. Trimming took 0 bases from V and 3 from J, leaving 14 bases between them. Here the CDR3 reads CASSLESWGRDTEAFF. The CDR3 nucleotides read TGTGCCAGCAGCTTAGAAAGCTGGGGACGGGACACTGAAGCTTTCTTT.

The chain employs TRBV10-2 and TRBJ2-7; TRBD2 matches 11 bases. The V segment lost 8 bases and the J segment 4 bases; nucleotides outside the gene matches: 10. Germline CDR1 and CDR2: WSHSY and SAAADI. The CDR3 consists of 15 residues. The CDR3 region is CASLRLAGGWYEQYF. Here the CDR3 DNA reads TGCGCCAGCCTCCGGCTAGCGGGGGGTTGGTACGAGCAGTACTTC.

The chain joins TRBV7-2 to TRBJ2-1, with 8 bases lining up with TRBD2. CDR1 is SGHTA, CDR2 FQGNSA, per germline. With V trimmed by 4 bases and J by 4 bases, 6 bases remained unmatched. The CDR3 is 15 amino acids. DNA for the CDR3: TGTGCCAGCAGCTCCTTAGCGGGACATTACAATGAGCAGTTCTTC. Translation: CASSSLAGHYNEQFF.

The chain has TRBV11-3 and TRBJ2-7; D call uncertain. Germline CDR1 reads SGHNT; CDR2 reads YENEEA. The V end lost 0 bases, the J end lost 12 bases, and 15 bases lay between the germline ends. CDR3 length: 13 residues. Written as DNA, the CDR3 is TGTGCCAGCAGCTTAGATCCGGACGGACCCAGGTACTTC. It yields the protein CASSLDPDGPRYF. The full variable domain, with the rest looked up from reference TRBV11-3 and TRBJ2-7, is EAGVVQSPRYKIIEKKQPVAFWCNPISGHNTLYWYLQNLGQGPELLIRYENEEAVDDSQLPKDRFSAERLKGVDSTLKIQPAELGDSAVYLCASSLDPDGPRYFGPGTRLTVT.

The chain is built from TRBV7-9 and TRBJ2-1; a weak D match, TRBD2 (5 bases). Deletions cut 5 bases from V and 12 bases from J, with 17 bases between. Looked up from germline, CDR1 is SEHNR and CDR2 is FQNEAQ (reference sequence). The CDR3 runs 13 residues. For the CDR3, the DNA is TGTGCCAGCAGCAACCCCTCAGCGAGCGGGCAGTTCTTC. It codes for CASSNPSASGQFF.

The chain couples TRBV7-6 to TRBJ1-5; D is uncertain. Germline V gene sequence: CDR1 SGHVS, CDR2 FNYEAQ. Trimming removed 1 base from V and 4 bases from J, with 5 bases in between. CDR3 length: 13 residues. The CDR3 protein is CASSLGENQPQHF. CDR3 bases: TGTGCCAGCAGCTTAGGGGAAAATCAGCCCCAGCATTTT.